This T cell receptor (beta chain) was recovered during a study of cytomegalovirus exposure and HLA in healthy donors. This clone was seen a few times. Primers: 60 Vbeta forward and 13 Jbeta reverse. The method was immunoSEQ multiplex PCR; TCRdb's version includes in-frame clones alone and lacks a portion of them. In the table there are roughly 180,000 clones, roughly 85% of which are singletons. The germline V gene encodes CDR1 SGHNT and CDR2 YYREEE (reference sequence). The CDR3 is 16 amino acids. The V end was cut by 4 bases, the J end by 5 bases, with 21 bases between. This sequence was found in a boy aged 2 to 10 in good health and CMV-seronegative. V gene TRBV5-4 combines with J gene TRBJ1-2, with a weak D call TRBD1 (5 bases). The sample consisted of PBMCs. The CDR3 sequence: CASSPGTGEGGYGYTF. The CDR3 DNA reads TGTGCCAGCAGCCCGGGGACGGGGGAAGGCGGGTATGGCTACACCTTC.